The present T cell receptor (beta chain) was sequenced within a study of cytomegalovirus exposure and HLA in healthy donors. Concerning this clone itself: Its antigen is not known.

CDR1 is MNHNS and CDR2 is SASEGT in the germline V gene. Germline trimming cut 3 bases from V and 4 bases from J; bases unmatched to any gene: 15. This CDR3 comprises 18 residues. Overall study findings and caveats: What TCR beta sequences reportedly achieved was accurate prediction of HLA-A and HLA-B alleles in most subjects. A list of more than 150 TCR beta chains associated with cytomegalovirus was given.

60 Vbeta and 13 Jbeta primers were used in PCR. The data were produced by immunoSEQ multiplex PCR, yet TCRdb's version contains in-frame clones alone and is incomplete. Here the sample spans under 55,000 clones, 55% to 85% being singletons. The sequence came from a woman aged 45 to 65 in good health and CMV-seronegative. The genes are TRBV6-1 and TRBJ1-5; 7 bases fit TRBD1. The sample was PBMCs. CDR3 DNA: TGTGCCAGCAGTGAGAACCTTCCGGGACAGACTATTAATCAGCCCCAGCATTTT. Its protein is CASSENLPGQTINQPQHF.